This T cell receptor (beta chain) was captured by sequencing in a study of control samples from healthy donors and cancer patients. J lost 2 bases, V lost 5 bases, and 10 bases had no gene match. The CDR3 runs 18 residues. Germline CDR1 and CDR2: SGHNT and YENEEA. The method was immunoSEQ multiplex PCR; TCRdb's version includes in-frame clones alone and lacks a portion of them. This sample has almost 90,000 clones, with about 85% found just once. This clone showed up just once. V and J are TRBV11-3 and TRBJ1-3; 12 bases agree with TRBD1. This clonotype was obtained from a woman aged 40-49 years in good health. Material: blood. The DNA of the CDR3 is TGTGCCAGCAGCCGTACATGGGACAGGGGGCTTACTGGAAACACCATATATTTT. Translation: CASSRTWDRGLTGNTIYF.